This is a list of T cell receptor beta chains from one sample in a study of esophageal squamous cell carcinoma under preoperative chemotherapy. TCRdb re-derived calls from the PCR reads in MiXCR, one entry per CDR3 protein. The sample lists around 12,000 distinct CDR3 sequences; 50% to 55% were seen once. The specimen was taken from a patient given preoperative chemotherapy. Receptors originate from a human donor with esophageal squamous cell carcinoma. The donor label of this sample is uncertain. CDR3s include the opening cysteine and the closing phenylalanine or tryptophan. Fields, in order: CDR3 protein, CDR3 DNA, clone size, V gene, D gene, J gene. A D gene is named only where the DNA matches it firmly. The size of a clone is reported for some rows only, either as once, few or many, or as a class for expanded clones.

CDR3 protein: CASRRTSNTEAFF
CDR3 DNA: TGTGCCAGCAGGAGGACAAGCAACACTGAAGCTTTCTTT
clone size: few
V gene: TRBV6-1
D gene: .
J gene: TRBJ1-1

CDR3 protein: CASSDGGIYNEQYF
CDR3 DNA: TGTGCCAGCAGTGACGGGGGGATATACAATGAGCAGTACTTT
clone size: .
V gene: TRBV6-1
D gene: TRBD2
J gene: TRBJ2-1

CDR3 protein: CASSPGDSNSPLHF
CDR3 DNA: TGTGCCAGCAGCCCCGGGGACAGTAATTCACCCCTCCACTTT
clone size: medium-sized
V gene: TRBV7-6
D gene: TRBD1
J gene: TRBJ1-6

CDR3 protein: CASSQGSSEQFF
CDR3 DNA: TGTGCCAGCAGCCAAGGCTCTTCCGAGCAGTTCTTC
clone size: few
V gene: TRBV6-1
D gene: .
J gene: TRBJ2-1

CDR3 protein: CAISEGQGMLQYF
CDR3 DNA: TGTGCCATCAGTGAGGGACAGGGTATGCTTCAGTACTTC
clone size: .
V gene: TRBV10-3
D gene: TRBD1
J gene: TRBJ2-4

CDR3 protein: CASLRAKDTQYF
CDR3 DNA: TGTGCGAGTTTGAGAGCCAAGGATACGCAGTACTTT
clone size: .
V gene: TRBV6-1
D gene: .
J gene: TRBJ2-3

CDR3 protein: CASSDSWLRATDTQYF
CDR3 DNA: TGTGCCAGCAGTGACTCTTGGCTGAGAGCCACAGACACTCAGTACTTC
clone size: .
V gene: TRBV6-4
D gene: .
J gene: TRBJ2-4

CDR3 protein: CASSEETSGGVQETQFF
CDR3 DNA: TGTGCCAGCAGTGAGGAGACTAGCGGGGGGGTCCAAGAGACCCAGTTCTTC
clone size: .
V gene: TRBV6-1
D gene: TRBD2
J gene: TRBJ2-1

CDR3 protein: CASSLPGTQYF
CDR3 DNA: TGTGCCAGCAGCTTGCCGGGGACCCAGTACTTC
clone size: .
V gene: TRBV11-2
D gene: .
J gene: TRBJ2-5

CDR3 protein: CASSYVGTDTQYF
CDR3 DNA: TGTGCCAGCAGCTATGTGGGCACAGATACGCAGTATTTT
clone size: few
V gene: TRBV7-2
D gene: .
J gene: TRBJ2-3

CDR3 protein: CASVRGGNTDTQYF
CDR3 DNA: TGTGCCAGCGTCCGGGGAGGAAACACAGATACGCAGTATTTT
clone size: .
V gene: TRBV12-3/TRBV12-4
D gene: .
J gene: TRBJ2-3

CDR3 protein: CAGGRGQDTQYF
CDR3 DNA: TGTGCCGGGGGCAGAGGGCAGGATACGCAGTACTTT
clone size: .
V gene: TRBV6-8
D gene: .
J gene: TRBJ2-3

CDR3 protein: CASSEGWGTEEQYF
CDR3 DNA: TGTGCCAGCAGTGAAGGATGGGGCACCGAGGAGCAGTATTTT
clone size: .
V gene: TRBV6-1
D gene: .
J gene: TRBJ2-3

CDR3 protein: CASSLAGAHNEQFF
CDR3 DNA: TGTGCCAGCAGTTTAGCGGGGGCCCATAATGAGCAGTTCTTC
clone size: .
V gene: TRBV12-3/TRBV12-4
D gene: .
J gene: TRBJ2-1

CDR3 protein: CASSESLAGDEQYF
CDR3 DNA: TGTGCCAGCAGTGAAAGCCTAGCGGGAGACGAGCAGTACTTC
clone size: .
V gene: TRBV6-1
D gene: TRBD2
J gene: TRBJ2-7

CDR3 protein: CASSEALRGGAAGAQYF
CDR3 DNA: TGTGCCAGCAGTGAAGCCCTACGCGGGGGCGCCGCCGGTGCGCAGTATTTT
clone size: .
V gene: TRBV6-1
D gene: .
J gene: TRBJ2-3

CDR3 protein: CASRAGGAGWAETQYF
CDR3 DNA: TGTGCCAGCAGGGCGGGAGGAGCGGGTTGGGCAGAGACGCAGTACTTT
clone size: once
V gene: TRBV6-1
D gene: TRBD2
J gene: TRBJ2-3

CDR3 protein: CASSETPGSHEQYF
CDR3 DNA: TGTGCCAGCAGTGAAACCCCAGGGAGCCACGAGCAGTACTTC
clone size: .
V gene: TRBV6-1
D gene: .
J gene: TRBJ2-7

CDR3 protein: CASVNPGQGAHEQFF
CDR3 DNA: TGTGCCAGTGTAAACCCGGGACAGGGGGCCCACGAGCAGTTCTTC
clone size: .
V gene: TRBV6-1
D gene: TRBD1
J gene: TRBJ2-1

CDR3 protein: CASRPRTGVFAGNTIYF
CDR3 DNA: TGTGCCAGCAGACCCCGGACGGGAGTCTTTGCTGGAAACACCATATATTTT
clone size: .
V gene: TRBV6-1
D gene: .
J gene: TRBJ1-3

CDR3 protein: CVSRDLWGSAKNTQYF
CDR3 DNA: TGTGTGAGCCGTGACTTGTGGGGGAGCGCCAAAAATACGCAGTACTTC
clone size: .
V gene: TRBV6-1
D gene: .
J gene: TRBJ2-4

CDR3 protein: CASLSSGANTEAFF
CDR3 DNA: TGTGCCAGTCTTAGCTCGGGGGCGAATACTGAAGCTTTCTTT
clone size: .
V gene: TRBV6-2/TRBV6-3
D gene: .
J gene: TRBJ1-1

CDR3 protein: CASSESLAVGGGDQDTQYF
CDR3 DNA: TGCGCCAGCAGTGAGTCCCTGGCGGTCGGGGGCGGAGACCAAGATACGCAGTATTTC
clone size: .
V gene: TRBV10-1
D gene: .
J gene: TRBJ2-3

CDR3 protein: CASSWTSGRNYEQYF
CDR3 DNA: TGTGCCAGCAGCTGGACTAGCGGGCGAAACTACGAGCAGTACTTC
clone size: few
V gene: TRBV7-2
D gene: TRBD2
J gene: TRBJ2-7

CDR3 protein: CASSQAGGTDAQYF
CDR3 DNA: TGTGCCAGCAGCCAGGCTGGGGGCACAGATGCGCAGTATTTT
clone size: .
V gene: TRBV6-1
D gene: .
J gene: TRBJ2-3

CDR3 protein: CARGVGGWGQETQYF
CDR3 DNA: TGTGCCAGGGGCGTAGGGGGTTGGGGCCAAGAGACGCAGTATTTC
clone size: once
V gene: TRBV6-1
D gene: .
J gene: TRBJ2-3